Listed below are T cell receptor beta chains from one sample, sequenced in a study of blood T cells in healthy people across ages. Via MiXCR, TCRdb re-called the 5' RACE reads, giving one row per CDR3 protein. The sample yields roughly 1,800,000 distinct CDR3 sequences, around half seen once. Sequences were obtained from blood. The origin of the receptors is a woman aged 40-49 years in good health. Both conserved end residues are part of each CDR3. A D gene is named only where the DNA matches it firmly. Size is omitted from some rows. Given values are once, few, many or a class for expanded clones.

v_gene: TRBV6-5
j_gene: TRBJ1-1
d_gene: TRBD1
len: 16
abundance: once
CDR3aa: CASRWDSAHPNTEAFF
CDR3nt: TGTGCCAGCAGGTGGGACAGCGCTCACCCTAACACTGAAGCTTTCTTT

v_gene: TRBV20-1
j_gene: TRBJ2-7
d_gene: -
len: 13
abundance: few
CDR3aa: CSAVGGASYEQYF
CDR3nt: TGCAGTGCTGTGGGGGGGGCCAGCTACGAGCAGTACTTC

v_gene: TRBV20-1
j_gene: TRBJ2-1
d_gene: TRBD2
len: 14
abundance: -
CDR3aa: CSASGGANYNEQFF
CDR3nt: TGCAGTGCTAGCGGGGGGGCCAACTACAATGAGCAGTTCTTC

v_gene: TRBV5-1
j_gene: TRBJ2-5
d_gene: -
len: 14
abundance: many
CDR3aa: CASSLGILEETQYF
CDR3nt: TGCGCCAGCAGCTTGGGGATCCTGGAAGAGACCCAGTACTTC

v_gene: TRBV28
j_gene: TRBJ2-7
d_gene: -
len: 14
abundance: -
CDR3aa: CASSLQEITYEQYF
CDR3nt: TGTGCCAGCAGTTTACAGGAGATAACCTACGAGCAGTACTTC

v_gene: TRBV29-1
j_gene: TRBJ2-7
d_gene: TRBD1
len: 14
abundance: -
CDR3aa: CSVRGTGVLYEQYF
CDR3nt: TGCAGCGTTAGAGGGACAGGGGTTTTATACGAGCAGTACTTC

v_gene: TRBV6-2/TRBV6-3
j_gene: TRBJ1-4
d_gene: -
len: 12
abundance: -
CDR3aa: CASSYYYDKMFF
CDR3nt: TGTGCCAGCAGTTACTATTACGACAAGATGTTTTTT

v_gene: TRBV12-3/TRBV12-4
j_gene: TRBJ1-6
d_gene: -
len: 15
abundance: -
CDR3aa: CAGCLQSGENSPPHF
CDR3nt: TGTGCCGGCTGTCTTCAAAGTGGGGAGAATTCACCCCCCCACTTT

v_gene: TRBV6-5
j_gene: TRBJ2-7
d_gene: -
len: 13
abundance: few
CDR3aa: CASSYFPKGEQYF
CDR3nt: TGTGCCAGCAGTTACTTTCCGAAGGGGGAGCAGTACTTC

v_gene: TRBV7-3
j_gene: TRBJ2-1
d_gene: -
len: 15
abundance: -
CDR3aa: CASSHTGSSYNEQFF
CDR3nt: TGTGCCAGCAGCCATACAGGGAGTTCCTACAATGAGCAGTTCTTC

v_gene: TRBV7-2
j_gene: TRBJ2-1
d_gene: -
len: 11
abundance: -
CDR3aa: CASSPMAEQFF
CDR3nt: TGTGCCAGCAGCCCTATGGCTGAGCAGTTCTTC